A selection of T cell receptor beta chains follows, all from one sample in a study of cytomegalovirus exposure and HLA in healthy donors. The data were produced by immunoSEQ multiplex PCR, yet TCRdb's version contains in-frame clones alone and is incomplete. The data show 40,000 to 45,000 clones, around 53% seen once. Sequenced input: PBMCs. The source is a man in his sixties in good health and CMV-seronegative. CDR3s include the opening cysteine and the closing phenylalanine or tryptophan. The order of the fields is D gene, V gene, clone size, J gene, CDR3 DNA, CDR3 protein. D genes are given only for firm matches. Not all rows give a size; the values are once, few, many and, for expanded clones, a class.

>NA|TRBV6-5|NA|TRBJ1-1
TGTGCCACACTCGGTAACCCAGCGGGCACTGAAGCTTTCTTT
CATLGNPAGTEAFF
>TRBD2|TRBV2|NA|TRBJ2-7
TGTGCCAGCAGTCAACGGACGGCGGGGGGTGAGCAGTACTTC
CASSQRTAGGEQYF
>TRBD1|TRBV5-1|NA|TRBJ2-2
TGCGCCAGCAGGCCGGGACAGCTGAACACCGGGGAGCTGTTTTTT
CASRPGQLNTGELFF
>TRBD1|TRBV29-1|NA|TRBJ2-3
TGCAGCGTTGGAGACAGGGGTTGGGGCACAGATACGCAGTATTTT
CSVGDRGWGTDTQYF
>NA|TRBV30|NA|TRBJ2-1
TGTGCCTGGCTAGTCACCTACAATGAGCAGTTCTTC
CAWLVTYNEQFF
>NA|TRBV30|few|TRBJ2-1
TGTGCCTGGAGTGTGTCGGTGTTTGCCTACAATGAGCAGTTCTTC
CAWSVSVFAYNEQFF
>TRBD1|TRBV7-9|NA|TRBJ2-7
TGTGCCAGCAGCCCAAGGGGGCGTCCCTCCTACGAGCAGTACTTC
CASSPRGRPSYEQYF
>TRBD2|TRBV30|NA|TRBJ2-1
TGTGCCTGGAGTGGGGCCGGCGGGAGTTACAATGAGCAGTTCTTC
CAWSGAGGSYNEQFF
>NA|TRBV30|once|TRBJ2-6
TGTGCCTGGAGTGTACTGGGACAAGGTCTGACTTTC
CAWSVLGQGLTF
>NA|TRBV30|few|TRBJ2-4
TGTGCCTGGAGTGTACATCGTATGGCGCGGGGCAAAAACATTCAGTACTTC
CAWSVHRMARGKNIQYF
>NA|TRBV29-1|NA|TRBJ1-1
TGCAGCGTCTCCGGCGGGTGGGCCATGAACACTGAAGCTTTCTTT
CSVSGGWAMNTEAFF
>TRBD1|TRBV5-1|NA|TRBJ1-2
TGCGCCAGCAGCCCCGGGACAGTGGCTAACTATGGCTACACCTTC
CASSPGTVANYGYTF
>NA|TRBV19|NA|TRBJ2-7
TGTGCCAGTAGTACCCGGACAAGGATTGGCTACGAGCAGTACTTC
CASSTRTRIGYEQYF
>TRBD2|TRBV30|NA|TRBJ2-5
TGTGCCTGGAGTGTCCGCGCGGGAGGACGAGAGACCCAGTACTTC
CAWSVRAGGRETQYF
>NA|TRBV6-5|NA|TRBJ1-1
TGTGCCGCCAGAAGGAACACTGAAGCTTTCTTT
CAARRNTEAFF
>TRBD2|TRBV9|NA|TRBJ2-7
TGTGCCAGCAGTGAGACTAGCGGGCCCCTCTACGAGCAGTACTTC
CASSETSGPLYEQYF
>TRBD2|TRBV30|NA|TRBJ2-7
TGTGCCTGGACCCGGACTAGCGTATCCTACGAGCAGTACTTC
CAWTRTSVSYEQYF
>TRBD1|TRBV7-8|few|TRBJ1-5
TGTGCCAGCAGCTTAGACCGCCGGACAGGGTTCGGTCAGCCCCAGCATTTT
CASSLDRRTGFGQPQHF
>TRBD1|TRBV5-4|NA|TRBJ2-1
TGTGCCAGCAGCTTGGTTAGTCAGGGGGCTGGGGATGAGCAGTTCTTC
CASSLVSQGAGDEQFF
>NA|TRBV30|NA|TRBJ1-1
TGTGCCTGGAGTGTACTTTTGCAGGGTTGGAGAGAAGCTTTCTTT
CAWSVLLQGWREAFF
>NA|TRBV5-4|few|TRBJ1-1
TGTGCCAGCAGCTTGGTGCAGGGTCAGAACACTGAAGCTTTCTTT
CASSLVQGQNTEAFF
>TRBD2|TRBV5-1|NA|TRBJ2-7
TGCGCCAGCAGCCCCTACGGGACTAGCGAGGGCGAGCAGTACTTC
CASSPYGTSEGEQYF
>NA|TRBV14|NA|TRBJ2-5
TGTGCCAGCAGCCAAGTTCCCGGACAGCAATACCAAGAGACCCAGTACTTC
CASSQVPGQQYQETQYF
>TRBD2|TRBV7-2|NA|TRBJ2-3
TGTGCCAGCAGCTTAGCGGGAAGCGGGAGGGCTACAGATACGCAGTATTTT
CASSLAGSGRATDTQYF
>NA|TRBV7-8|NA|TRBJ1-1
TGTGCCAGCAGCTTAGGGGCGGGGAACACTGAAGCTTTCTTT
CASSLGAGNTEAFF
>NA|TRBV13|NA|TRBJ1-2
TGTGCCAGCAGCAGAGGACAGAACTATGGCTACACCTTC
CASSRGQNYGYTF
>TRBD1|TRBV18|NA|TRBJ1-2
TGTGCCAGCTCACCACGGACAGGGGGCAACTATGGCTACACCTTC
CASSPRTGGNYGYTF
>NA|TRBV7-2|NA|TRBJ1-4
TGTGCCAGCAGCCCTTTTCGAGCGGGTGAAAAACTGTTTTTT
CASSPFRAGEKLFF
>TRBD2|TRBV19|NA|TRBJ2-1
TGTGCCAGTAGAGATTGGACTAGCGGGAGGGCCTCTGACACCTACAATGAGCAGTTCTTC
CASRDWTSGRASDTYNEQFF
>NA|TRBV28|NA|TRBJ1-1
TGTGCCAGCAGTTTAAATGACAGGTTCAGAGCTTTCTTT
CASSLNDRFRAFF
>TRBD2|TRBV5-1|NA|TRBJ2-1
TGCGCCAGCAGCTTGGCCGGGGGGGCGGGCAATGAGCAGTTCTTC
CASSLAGGAGNEQFF
>NA|TRBV7-9|NA|TRBJ1-3
TGTGCCAGCAGCCGATACGGGCGGGTGGGAGGAAACACCATATATTTT
CASSRYGRVGGNTIYF
>TRBD2|TRBV11-3|NA|TRBJ2-1
TGTGCCAGCAGCGCGGGGGGTACCTACAATGAGCAGTTCTTC
CASSAGGTYNEQFF
>TRBD1|TRBV29-1|NA|TRBJ2-1
TGCAGCGTTGATCGCCGGACAGGGGGTGACAATGAGCAGTTCTTC
CSVDRRTGGDNEQFF
>NA|TRBV9|NA|TRBJ2-3
TGTGCCAGCAGCGTATTGCGGGATACGCAGTATTTT
CASSVLRDTQYF
>NA|TRBV9|NA|TRBJ1-1
TGTGCCAGCAGCGGACGACAGACGGGTCTAGACACTGAAGCTTTCTTT
CASSGRQTGLDTEAFF
>TRBD1|TRBV19|few|TRBJ1-1
TGTGCCAGTAGGGTACAGGGGTTGGGCACTGAAGCTTTCTTT
CASRVQGLGTEAFF
>TRBD1|TRBV6-6|NA|TRBJ1-2
TGTGCCAGTGGGACAGGGGGGTCCGGAGACCCAGGCTACACCTTC
CASGTGGSGDPGYTF
>TRBD2|TRBV10-3|few|TRBJ2-5
TGTGCCATCAGGGACGCGGGGGTCGGAGAGACCCAGTACTTC
CAIRDAGVGETQYF
>TRBD2|TRBV29-1|NA|TRBJ2-1
TGCAGCGGCGGACTAGCGGGTTACAATGAGCAGTTCTTC
CSGGLAGYNEQFF
>TRBD1|TRBV15|NA|TRBJ1-5
TGTGCCACCAGCATGACAGGGTTCTATCAGCCCCAGCATTTT
CATSMTGFYQPQHF
>TRBD1|TRBV15|once|TRBJ1-1
TGTGCCACCAGCTCCCGGACAGGGATGAACACTGAAGCTTTCTTT
CATSSRTGMNTEAFF
>TRBD1|TRBV28|NA|TRBJ2-5
TGTGCCAGCAGTTCCCCTCGGGGCAGGGGGCGAGAGACCCAGTACTTC
CASSSPRGRGRETQYF
>NA|TRBV6-5|NA|TRBJ1-1
TGTGCCAGCAGTTACGGGGGGGCCCGGACTGAAGCTTTCTTT
CASSYGGARTEAFF
>TRBD2|TRBV5-1|NA|TRBJ2-5
TGCGCCAGCAGCTTGGAGGTGGGAGGGCCGGAGACCCAGTACTTC
CASSLEVGGPETQYF
>TRBD1|TRBV4-1|NA|TRBJ2-7
TGCGCCAGCAGCCCCCGGGACAGCTTCTTCTACGAGCAGTACTTC
CASSPRDSFFYEQYF
>TRBD1|TRBV5-6|once|TRBJ1-5
TGTGCCAGCAGCTCGTGGACAGGGAATCCCAATCAGCCCCAGCATTTT
CASSSWTGNPNQPQHF
>TRBD2|TRBV28|few|TRBJ2-1
TGTGCCAGCAGACGCCCGCGGGGCGGGAGGAACAATGAGCAGTTCTTC
CASRRPRGGRNNEQFF
>TRBD2|TRBV7-9|NA|TRBJ2-5
TGTGCCAGCAGCCTAGCGGGCCGCCAAGAGACCCAGTACTTC
CASSLAGRQETQYF
>TRBD2|TRBV2|few|TRBJ2-1
TGTGCCAGCAGTGAAAGGACAGGGCCGGGACTAGCGGGAGGCCATGAGCAGTTCTTC
CASSERTGPGLAGGHEQFF